These 14 T cell receptor beta chains share one sample of origin, sequenced in a study of T cells after posttransplantation cyclophosphamide. Repertoires were generated with immunoSEQ multiplex PCR, while TCRdb's copy carries only in-frame clones and drops some. The sample shows approximately 50,000 clones, 90% to 95% of them seen only once. The sample comprised PBMCs. The receptors were gathered from a young woman in good health and a related stem cell transplant donor.

The chain links TRBV7-2 to TRBJ2-5; 7 bases map to TRBD1. This CDR3 is built from 14 residues. Per germline, CDR1 SGHTA and CDR2 FQGNSA. Trimming took 5 bases from V and 9 from J; bases not matched to a gene: 12. The CDR3 loop is CASSEGGRDDSQYF. The CDR3 bases are TGTGCCAGCAGCGAAGGGGGCAGGGATGATTCCCAGTACTTC.

The J gene is TRBJ1-5, the V gene TRBV21-1. TRBV21-1 counts as a pseudogene. The CDR3 contains 16 residues. CDR3 protein: CATSHKRGYSNQPQHF. The CDR3, as DNA: TGTGCCACCTCACACAAACGCGGTTATAGCAATCAGCCCCAGCATTTT.

The chain couples TRBV6-6 to TRBJ2-5, with 10 nucleotides matching TRBD2. V shed 0 bases and J 7 bases; nucleotides not matched to a gene: 2. The germline gives CDR1 MNHNY, CDR2 SVGAGI (reference sequence). CDR3 length: 14 residues. The CDR3 region is CASSYSSGGGTQYF. CDR3 coding DNA: TGTGCCAGCAGTTACTCCAGCGGGGGGGGGACCCAGTACTTC.

This clone was recorded only once. The V and J genes are TRBV18 and TRBJ2-2; D gene uncertain. V was shortened by 5 bases and J by 3 bases, with 16 bases between the two germline ends. Germline V gives CDR1 KGHSH, CDR2 LQKENI. The CDR3 extends over 16 amino acids. CDR3: CASSFNRVSDTGELFF. The CDR3 region has the DNA TGTGCCAGCTCATTTAATCGGGTGTCCGACACCGGGGAGCTGTTTTTT.

The chain recombines TRBV11-3 with TRBJ1-6, with D possibly matching TRBD1 (6 bases). The CDR3 is made up of 14 amino acids. CDR1 is SGHNT and CDR2 is YENEEA in the germline V gene. Trimming cost V 5 bases and J 10 bases, with 15 bases left between them. The DNA for the CDR3 is TGTGCCAGCAGCCCATCCGGGACATTCTCACCCCTCCACTTT. Encoded protein: CASSPSGTFSPLHF. Full variable domain (missing parts from reference TRBV11-3 and TRBJ1-6): EAGVVQSPRYKIIEKKQPVAFWCNPISGHNTLYWYLQNLGQGPELLIRYENEEAVDDSQLPKDRFSAERLKGVDSTLKIQPAELGDSAVYLCASSPSGTFSPLHFGNGTRLTVT.

This clone was counted a single time. This sequence joins TRBV10-3 and TRBJ2-7; 12 bases are a match to TRBD2. With V trimmed by 5 bases and J by 6 bases, 5 bases remained unmatched. Germline values: CDR1 ENHRY, CDR2 SYGVKD. This CDR3 is built from 14 residues. As DNA, the CDR3 is TGTGCCATCAGTCTTACTAGCGGGGGGCCCGAGCAGTACTTC. It yields the protein CAISLTSGGPEQYF.

The chain couples TRBV30 to TRBJ1-6; the D is unclear. Germline CDR1 reads GTSNPN; CDR2 reads SVGIG (reference sequence). This CDR3 is 13 amino acids long. V was trimmed by 4 bases and J by 5 bases, leaving 9 bases between them. CDR3: CAWMSGNNSPLHF. The CDR3 DNA follows: TGTGCCTGGATGTCAGGCAATAATTCACCCCTCCACTTT. The full variable domain, its missing parts supplied by reference TRBV30 and TRBJ1-6, is SQTIHQWPATLVQPVGSPLSLECTVEGTSNPNLYWYRQAAGRGLQLLFYSVGIGQISSEVPQNLSASRPQDRQFILSSKKLLLSDSGFYLCAWMSGNNSPLHFGNGTRLTVT.

This chain connects TRBV6-5 to TRBJ1-6; D remains unclear. This CDR3 has 13 residues. Germline assignment: CDR1 MNHEY and CDR2 SVGAGI. Trimming pared 5 bases from V and 5 bases from J, leaving 7 bases between. The CDR3 bases are TGTGCCAGCAGTCGGAGAGATAATTCACCCCTCCACTTT. Protein: CASSRRDNSPLHF.

The chain links TRBV9 to TRBJ1-6; D is possibly TRBD1 (6 bases). V dropped 6 bases and J dropped 6 bases, with 7 bases sitting between them. This CDR3 is 12 amino acids long. The V gene's germline CDR1 is SGDLS and CDR2 YYNGEE. In nucleotides, the CDR3 is TGTGCCAGCAACAGGGCTAATTCACCCCTCCACTTT. This codes for CASNRANSPLHF.

The chain couples TRBV10-3 to TRBJ2-3; TRBD2 aligns across 10 bases. This CDR3 spans 15 amino acids. With V trimmed by 0 bases and J by 5 bases, 2 bases remained unmatched. The germline CDR1 and CDR2 sequences are ENHRY and SYGVKD. The CDR3 region is CAISESTSGEDTQYF. CDR3 DNA: TGTGCCATCAGTGAGTCTACTAGCGGGGAAGATACGCAGTATTTT.

This clone occurred once. The gene calls are TRBV19 and TRBJ2-2; 12 bases map to TRBD1. The V gene end was trimmed by 5 bases and the J gene end by 7 bases; junction bases not matched to a gene: 5. From germline, CDR1 is LNHDA and CDR2 SQIVND (reference sequence). The CDR3 contains 15 residues. The CDR3: CASSRGQGAVGELFF. The DNA of the CDR3 is TGTGCCAGTAGTCGGGGACAGGGGGCCGTCGGGGAGCTGTTTTTT.

This chain joins TRBV7-9 and TRBJ1-5; D is undetermined. Germline V CDR1 and CDR2: SEHNR, FQNEAQ (reference sequence). The V end was cut by 0 bases, the J end by 4 bases, with 7 bases between. This CDR3 contains 14 residues. The CDR3 DNA follows: TGTGCCAGCAGCTTAGCCGCGGGAAATCAGCCCCAGCATTTT. It is translated as CASSLAAGNQPQHF.

This clone counts as medium-sized. For the CDR3, the DNA is TGCGCCAGCAGCCCGCGGGGAGTAGGGAATACGCAGTATTTT. Encoded protein: CASSPRGVGNTQYF. The chain recombines TRBV4-3 with TRBJ2-3, with D possibly matching TRBD2 (6 bases). The CDR3 runs 14 residues. The ends were cut back, 4 bases at V and 7 bases at J, with 15 bases in the middle. CDR1 and CDR2 (germline): LGHNA, YSLEER.

The chain carries TRBV7-9 and TRBJ2-6, with 7 bases aligning to TRBD1. This CDR3 is 18 amino acids long. Germline assignment: CDR1 SEHNR and CDR2 FQNEAQ (reference sequence). Losses at the gene ends were 6 bases for V and 3 bases for J; bases not matched to a gene: 14. The CDR3 sequence is CASSYDRVGSSGANVLTF. CDR3 nucleotide sequence: TGTGCCAGCAGTTACGACAGGGTCGGATCTAGTGGGGCCAACGTCCTGACTTTC.